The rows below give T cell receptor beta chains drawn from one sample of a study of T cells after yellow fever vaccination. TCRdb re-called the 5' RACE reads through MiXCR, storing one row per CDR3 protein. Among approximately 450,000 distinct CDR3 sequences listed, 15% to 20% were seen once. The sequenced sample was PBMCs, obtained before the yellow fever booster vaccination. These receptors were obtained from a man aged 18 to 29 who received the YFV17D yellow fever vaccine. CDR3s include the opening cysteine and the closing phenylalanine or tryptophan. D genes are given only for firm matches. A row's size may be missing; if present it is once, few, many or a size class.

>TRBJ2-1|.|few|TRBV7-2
TGTGCCAGCAGCTTAGATTGGGCGACCTACAATGAGCAGTTCTTC
CASSLDWATYNEQFF
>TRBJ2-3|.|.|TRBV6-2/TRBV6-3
TGTGCCAGCACACACACCACAGATACGCAGTATTTT
CASTHTTDTQYF
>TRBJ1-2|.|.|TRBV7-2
TGTGCCAGCAATTTGGGGAACTATGGCTACACCTTC
CASNLGNYGYTF
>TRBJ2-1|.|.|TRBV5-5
TGTGCCAGCAGCTCCGGACATGGTGGACGCAATGAGCAGTTCTTC
CASSSGHGGRNEQFF
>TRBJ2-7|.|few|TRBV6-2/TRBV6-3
TGTGCCAGCAGTTACGTCCCAGGACTGTCCTACGAGCAGTACTTC
CASSYVPGLSYEQYF
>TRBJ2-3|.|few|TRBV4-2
TGTGCCAGCAGCCCCACCCTTTCGGATACGCAGTATTTT
CASSPTLSDTQYF
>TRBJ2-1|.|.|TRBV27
TGTGCCAGCTCCCCAGGGCACAATGAGCAGTTCTTC
CASSPGHNEQFF
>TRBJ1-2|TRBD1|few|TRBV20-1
TGCAGTGCTCACCTAATAGACAGGGGGCGTTTTAATGGCTACACCTTC
CSAHLIDRGRFNGYTF
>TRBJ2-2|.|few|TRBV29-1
TGCAGCGTTGCGGATAGGCGATACACCGGGGAGCTGTTTTTT
CSVADRRYTGELFF
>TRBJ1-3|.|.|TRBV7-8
TGTGCCAGCAGCTTAAAGGGTTCCGATGGAAACACCATATATTTT
CASSLKGSDGNTIYF
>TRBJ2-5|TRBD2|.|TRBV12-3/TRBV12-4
TGTGCCAGCAGCCGACTAGCGGGGGGGTTAGAGACCCAGTACTTC
CASSRLAGGLETQYF
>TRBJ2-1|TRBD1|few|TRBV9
TGTGCCAGCAGCGTCCCCCGGGACAGGGGGCAGAATGAGCAGTTCTTC
CASSVPRDRGQNEQFF
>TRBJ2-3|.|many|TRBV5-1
TGCGCCAGCAGAGGCCCGGGTACCACAGATACGCAGTATTTT
CASRGPGTTDTQYF
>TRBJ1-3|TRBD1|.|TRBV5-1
TGCGCCAGCAGCTTTACAGGGGCGGGAGGAAACACCATATATTTT
CASSFTGAGGNTIYF
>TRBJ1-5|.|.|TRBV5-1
TGCGCCAGCAGCTTGCTGTCGGGGGCTAATCAGCCCCAGCATTTT
CASSLLSGANQPQHF
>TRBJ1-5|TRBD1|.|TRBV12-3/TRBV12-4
TGTGCCAGCAGTTTTATGGGACAGGGGAGTCAGCCCCAGCATTTT
CASSFMGQGSQPQHF
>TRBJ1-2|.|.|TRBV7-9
TGTGCCAGCAGCTTTCGGACAGAAGCTAACTATGGCTACACCTTC
CASSFRTEANYGYTF
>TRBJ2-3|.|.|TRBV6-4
TGTGCCAGCAGTGGGATCGGGGGTCCCACAGATACGCAGTATTTT
CASSGIGGPTDTQYF
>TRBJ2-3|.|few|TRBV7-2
TGTGCCAGCAGCGGGGATATGGCGGGGACTCCGCCAGATACGCAGTATTTT
CASSGDMAGTPPDTQYF
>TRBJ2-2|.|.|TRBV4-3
.
CASSQEERGAHRGAVFF
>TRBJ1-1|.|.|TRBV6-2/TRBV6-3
TGTGCCAGCAGTTACTCCCAGGGACCCACAACTGAAGCTTTCTTT
CASSYSQGPTTEAFF
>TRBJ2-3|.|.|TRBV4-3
TGCGCCAGCAGCCAATTCGGGGTACCCACAGATACGCAGTATTTT
CASSQFGVPTDTQYF
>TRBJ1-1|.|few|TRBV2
TGTGCCAGCAGTTCGGCAGGGGTGACTGAAGCTTTCTTT
CASSSAGVTEAFF
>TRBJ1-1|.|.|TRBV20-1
TGCAGTGCTAGCGACAGATACTTTGAAGCTTTCTTT
CSASDRYFEAFF
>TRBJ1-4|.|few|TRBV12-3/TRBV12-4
TGTGCCAGCCAACAGTGGTCTAATGAAAAACTGTTTTTT
CASQQWSNEKLFF
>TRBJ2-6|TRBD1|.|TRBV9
TGTGCCAGCAGCAACCGCCGGGACAGGGCCTCTGGGGCCAACGTCCTGACTTTC
CASSNRRDRASGANVLTF
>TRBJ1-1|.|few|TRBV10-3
TGTGCCATCTGTTCTTTCACCGACGGAGGGAACACTGAAGCTTTCTTT
CAICSFTDGGNTEAFF
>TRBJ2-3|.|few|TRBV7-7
TGTGCTAGCAGCTTAACTGTAGCGATCACAGATACGCAGTATTTT
CASSLTVAITDTQYF
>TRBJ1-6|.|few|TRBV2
TGTGCCAGCAGTGACAGCGGTCGTATTTCACCCCTCCACTTT
CASSDSGRISPLHF
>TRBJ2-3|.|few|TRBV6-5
TGTGCCAGCCCACCGGGCCGGGAAGGGGATACGCAGTATTTT
CASPPGREGDTQYF
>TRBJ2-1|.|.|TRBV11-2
TGTGCCAGCAGCTTAGAAGGGGCGCGCAATGAGCAGTTCTTC
CASSLEGARNEQFF
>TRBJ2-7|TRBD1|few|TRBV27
TGTGCCAGCAGTTACAACAGGGGGCTGGAGCAGTACTTC
CASSYNRGLEQYF
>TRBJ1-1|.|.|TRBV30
TGTGCCTGCCGGGAGAACACTGAAGCTTTCTTT
CACRENTEAFF
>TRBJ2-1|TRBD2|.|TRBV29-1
TGCAGCGTTGGGGGCCCGGGGGGACGTGAGCAGTTCTTC
CSVGGPGGREQFF
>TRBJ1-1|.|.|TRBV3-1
TGTGCCAGCAGCCGCGCAGGGGAAGCTTTCTTT
CASSRAGEAFF
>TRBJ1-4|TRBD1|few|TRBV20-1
TGCAGTGCTTCCGGGACAGGGTTGGAAAAACTGTTTTTT
CSASGTGLEKLFF
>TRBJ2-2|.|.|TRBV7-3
TGTGCCAGCAGCTTGACGGACCCCCGGGGGACCGGGGAGCTGTTTTTT
CASSLTDPRGTGELFF
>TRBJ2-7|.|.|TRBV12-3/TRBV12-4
TGTGCCAGCCCCCCTGATGGCGCCTACGAGCAGTACTTC
CASPPDGAYEQYF
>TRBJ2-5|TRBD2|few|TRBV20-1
TGCAGTGCCGGGGGACTAGCGGGGGCCGATCAGTACTTC
CSAGGLAGADQYF
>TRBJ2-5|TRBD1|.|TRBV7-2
TGTGCCAGCCGGCTGACAGGGCCCCAAGAGACCCAGTACTTC
CASRLTGPQETQYF
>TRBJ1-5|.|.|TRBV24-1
TGTGCCACCAGTTCGGGTGGATATCAGCCCCAGCATTTT
CATSSGGYQPQHF
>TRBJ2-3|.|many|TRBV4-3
TGCGCCAGCAGCCAAGACGGGCTTAGTTGGGGCACAGATACGCAGTATTTT
CASSQDGLSWGTDTQYF
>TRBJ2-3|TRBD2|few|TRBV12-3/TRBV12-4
TGTGCCAGCAGTATAAACCTGGGACTAGCGGGGGCCACAGATACGCAGTATTTT
CASSINLGLAGATDTQYF
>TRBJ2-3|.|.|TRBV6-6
TGTGCCAGCAGACCGCCTACTAGCAGGGGGGGCACAGATACGCAGTATTTT
CASRPPTSRGGTDTQYF
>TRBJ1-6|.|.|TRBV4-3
TGCGCCAGCAGCCAAGATTCCCAAATCTATAATTCACCCCTCCACTTT
CASSQDSQIYNSPLHF
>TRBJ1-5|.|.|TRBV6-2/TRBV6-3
TGTGCCAGCAGCCGCTTGAGGGAATATCAGCCCCAGCATTTT
CASSRLREYQPQHF
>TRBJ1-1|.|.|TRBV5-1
TGCGCCAGCAGCTTGGCAGGGGCGGTCACTGAAGCTTTCTTT
CASSLAGAVTEAFF
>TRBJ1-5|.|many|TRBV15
TGTGCCACCAGCAGAGATGTGGCAGGACCAAGCAATCAGCCCCAGCATTTT
CATSRDVAGPSNQPQHF
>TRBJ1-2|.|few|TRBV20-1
TGCAGTGCTAGAAACGACAGAAACTACACCTTC
CSARNDRNYTF
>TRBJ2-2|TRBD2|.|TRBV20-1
TGCAGTGCTAGAGACGCCGGGGGGGCCGGGGAGCTGTTTTTT
CSARDAGGAGELFF